This T cell receptor beta chain was obtained from a study of T cells expressing NK-cell markers. The CDR3 has 17 amino acids. Germline V lookup: CDR1 SEHNR, CDR2 FQNEAQ (reference sequence). TCRdb reanalyzed the 5' RACE reads and collapses them to one entry per CDR3 protein, without DNA. The table lists about 390,000 distinct CDR3 sequences. The chain is built from TRBV7-9 and TRBJ1-2; TCRdb outputs TRBD1, but without DNA this stays unchecked. What was sequenced was blood T cells: a sorted CD56 or NKG2C T cell subset, CD4+ or CD8+ T cells, or bulk PBMC T cells (not recorded which). The source of this sequence is a woman aged 45-65 years in good health. CDR3 residues: CASSPPGQGSRNYGYTF.